This T cell receptor beta chain comes out of a study of PD-1 blockade in classical Hodgkin lymphoma. Across the study: The nivolumab dose that patients received was 3 mg/kg, given intravenously every 2 weeks.

Only in-frame clones appear in the TCRdb table, and some are missing; sequencing was by immunoSEQ multiplex PCR. The sample carries fewer than 90,000 clones, under 95% recorded once. Study conclusions and caveats: Newly diagnosed patients had baseline TCR diversity that was reportedly lower than that of healthy donors. CD4+ TCR diversity, unlike CD8+, climbed significantly by C4D1.

This CDR3 is built from 14 residues. Trimming left V 5 bases short and J 7 bases short, with 15 bases between. CDR1 and CDR2 (germline): SSHAT, FNYEAQ (reference sequence). As regards this clone: Antigen specificity is unknown.

All patients experienced relapse after autologous stem cell transplantation, and brentuximab vedotin exposure was variable. This chain connects TRBV7-7 to TRBJ2-1; D remains ambiguous. The clonotype was recovered from a human donor with classical Hodgkin lymphoma. The sequencing here drew on peripheral blood mononuclear cells (PBMCs), taken at baseline. CDR3 sequence reads: CASSHTPGSNEQFF. In DNA form, the CDR3 reads TGTGCCAGCAGCCATACCCCTGGCAGTAATGAGCAGTTCTTC.